This is a list of T cell receptor beta chains from one sample in a study of identical twins. MiXCR was run by TCRdb on the 5' RACE reads, yielding one entry per CDR3 protein. The table records about 520,000 distinct CDR3 sequences, around 20% of them present only once. These same data were also listed under a study on T cells expressing NK-cell markers.

Material for sequencing was CD4+ T cells sorted from blood. The receptors shown here come from a woman between 18 and 30 years old in good health. The CDR3 runs from the conserved cysteine through the conserved F or W. A D gene is named only where the DNA matches it firmly. Clone size appears in some rows only: once, few, many, or a class for an expanded clone.

cdr3_aa cdr3_nt clone_size j_call d_call v_call
CASSQDLTATSEQFF TGTGCCAGCAGCCAAGATCTGACGGCCACAAGTGAGCAGTTCTTC many TRBJ2-1 NA TRBV3-1
CASSQRAGTYEQYF TGTGCCAGCAGCCAACGAGCGGGGACCTACGAGCAGTACTTC NA TRBJ2-7 TRBD2 TRBV3-1
CASSLAYGAGGPGNEQFF TGTGCCAGCAGCTTAGCGTACGGAGCGGGAGGGCCAGGGAATGAGCAGTTCTTC few TRBJ2-1 TRBD2 TRBV7-2
CAISNRIAGGHTGELFF TGTGCCATCAGTAACCGAATAGCGGGAGGGCACACCGGGGAGCTGTTTTTT NA TRBJ2-2 TRBD2 TRBV10-3
CSASRGAGGELFF TGCAGTGCTAGCCGAGGGGCGGGCGGGGAGCTGTTTTTT NA TRBJ2-2 NA TRBV20-1
CASSRGGGQDTEAFF TGCGCCAGCAGCCGTGGAGGAGGCCAGGACACTGAAGCTTTCTTT few TRBJ1-1 NA TRBV5-1
CSVRAGGKETQYF TGCAGCGTTAGGGCGGGGGGGAAAGAGACCCAGTACTTC few TRBJ2-5 TRBD2 TRBV29-1
CASSPNEGSGNTIYF TGTGCCAGCTCACCGAACGAAGGCTCTGGAAACACCATATATTTT few TRBJ1-3 NA TRBV18
CASRTGTSKETQYF TGTGCCAGCAGAACCGGGACATCCAAAGAGACCCAGTACTTC few TRBJ2-5 NA TRBV6-2/TRBV6-3
CASSPGGPGLYEQYF TGCGCCAGCAGCCCGGGAGGCCCAGGTCTCTACGAGCAGTACTTC few TRBJ2-7 TRBD2 TRBV5-1
CSVTGVEETQYF TGCAGCGTTACAGGGGTGGAAGAGACCCAGTACTTC many TRBJ2-5 TRBD1 TRBV29-1
CASKLTGSVTGELFF TGTGCCAGCAAGCTGACAGGGTCGGTCACCGGGGAGCTGTTTTTT NA TRBJ2-2 TRBD1 TRBV12-3/TRBV12-4
CSARGTSVANEQFF TGCAGTGCTAGGGGGACTAGCGTAGCAAATGAGCAGTTCTTC few TRBJ2-1 TRBD2 TRBV20-1
CSARGVTQRKSQQFF TGCAGTGCTAGAGGAGTAACTCAAAGGAAGAGTCAGCAGTTCTTC few TRBJ2-1 NA TRBV20-1
CAISTNTISSELTDTQYF TGTGCCATCAGCACTAACACTATCAGTAGCGAATTAACAGATACGCAGTATTTT few TRBJ2-3 NA TRBV10-3
CASSKTSGSSYEQYF TGTGCCAGCAGTAAGACTAGCGGGAGCTCCTACGAGCAGTACTTC many TRBJ2-7 TRBD2 TRBV6-1
CSVEKMEAFF TGCAGCGTTGAAAAGATGGAAGCTTTCTTT NA TRBJ1-1 NA TRBV29-1
CASSFSGSYEQYF TGCGCCAGCAGCTTCTCAGGCTCCTACGAGCAGTACTTC many TRBJ2-7 NA TRBV12-3/TRBV12-4
CASSSAGVGAQYF TGTGCCAGCAGTTCAGCGGGAGTTGGGGCCCAGTACTTC NA TRBJ2-5 TRBD2 TRBV2
CSVDGSSYEQYF TGCAGCGTTGACGGGAGCTCCTACGAGCAGTACTTC few TRBJ2-7 NA TRBV29-1
CSARDLAFAYNEQFF TGCAGTGCTAGGGATTTAGCGTTCGCCTACAATGAGCAGTTCTTC NA TRBJ2-1 NA TRBV20-1
CASSYGLPEIYYEQYF TGTGCCAGCAGTTATGGACTACCTGAAATATACTACGAGCAGTACTTC once TRBJ2-7 NA TRBV6-5
CASGTGPEAFF TGTGCCAGCGGAACGGGTCCTGAAGCTTTCTTT NA TRBJ1-1 NA TRBV11-2
CASSPRQGGYGYTF TGCGCCAGCAGCCCACGACAGGGTGGCTATGGCTACACCTTC NA TRBJ1-2 TRBD1 TRBV4-1
CASSLTAGGANVLTF TGTGCCAGCAGCTTAACAGCGGGTGGGGCCAACGTCCTGACTTTC NA TRBJ2-6 NA TRBV7-2
CASSPRLAGGFTDTQYF TGTGCCAGCAGCCCAAGACTAGCGGGAGGGTTCACAGATACGCAGTATTTT few TRBJ2-3 TRBD2 TRBV11-2
CSVGSGGYTEAFF TGCAGCGTTGGTTCAGGGGGATACACTGAAGCTTTCTTT many TRBJ1-1 TRBD1 TRBV29-1
CASSLSPRTGVGDTQYF TGTGCCAGCAGCTTATCCCCCAGGACAGGGGTTGGCGATACGCAGTATTTT few TRBJ2-3 TRBD1 TRBV7-6
CASKPGGRVSTDTQYF TGTGCCAGCAAACCAGGGGGAAGGGTCAGCACAGATACGCAGTATTTT NA TRBJ2-3 TRBD1 TRBV6-2/TRBV6-3
CASSLYSRDGEQYF TGTGCCAGCAGTTTATACTCCAGGGATGGCGAGCAGTACTTC few TRBJ2-7 NA TRBV27
CASSYWTSGRTDTQYF TGTGCCAGCAGCTACTGGACTAGCGGGAGAACAGATACGCAGTATTTT many TRBJ2-3 TRBD2 TRBV11-2
CSVNLKRVRTDTQYF TGCAGCGTTAACCTTAAGAGGGTGAGGACAGATACGCAGTATTTT many TRBJ2-3 NA TRBV29-1
CASSQGAGGSNEQFF TGCGCCAGCAGCCAAGGCGCGGGGGGGAGCAATGAGCAGTTCTTC few TRBJ2-1 TRBD2 TRBV4-1
CSARDPTSGGNTGELFF TGCAGTGCTAGAGACCCGACTAGCGGGGGCAACACCGGGGAGCTGTTTTTT few TRBJ2-2 TRBD2 TRBV20-1
CASTLVGRDSSNEQFF TGCGCCAGCACCCTAGTCGGGCGGGATTCGTCCAATGAGCAGTTCTTC NA TRBJ2-1 NA TRBV4-3
CASRVAGRGDQPQHF TGTGCCAGCAGGGTCGCCGGAAGGGGGGATCAGCCCCAGCATTTT few TRBJ1-5 NA TRBV12-3/TRBV12-4
CASSLVGGGDTGELFF TGTGCCAGCAGCTTAGTGGGGGGAGGGGACACCGGGGAGCTGTTTTTT NA TRBJ2-2 TRBD2 TRBV7-8
CATSSKGRAGYEQYF TGTGCCACCAGCAGTAAGGGACGAGCTGGTTACGAGCAGTACTTC NA TRBJ2-7 NA TRBV15
CASARVGSETQYF TGCGCCAGCGCGAGAGTGGGAAGCGAGACCCAGTACTTC NA TRBJ2-5 NA TRBV5-1
CSAPDYYSNQPQHF TGCAGTGCGCCGGACTATTATAGCAATCAGCCCCAGCATTTT NA TRBJ1-5 NA TRBV20-1
CASSFLVFTQANTEAFF TGCGCCAGCAGCTTCCTAGTTTTCACCCAGGCGAACACTGAAGCTTTCTTT NA TRBJ1-1 NA TRBV5-1
CATNQGAKNNEQFF TGTGCCACTAACCAGGGGGCAAAGAACAATGAGCAGTTCTTC few TRBJ2-1 TRBD1 TRBV12-3/TRBV12-4
CSAVSTSDTQYF TGCAGCGCCGTCTCCACCTCAGATACGCAGTATTTT many TRBJ2-3 NA TRBV29-1
CASSQFGENNEQFF TGTGCCAGCAGCCAATTTGGGGAAAACAATGAGCAGTTCTTC few TRBJ2-1 NA TRBV3-1
CATQSAGGHNEQFF TGTGCCACCCAATCGGCGGGGGGGCACAATGAGCAGTTCTTC NA TRBJ2-1 TRBD2 TRBV24-1
CSARGGQGEDTQYF TGCAGTGCTAGGGGTGGACAGGGGGAAGATACGCAGTATTTT NA TRBJ2-3 TRBD1 TRBV20-1
CASSLGRTTGANVLTF TGTGCCAGCAGCTTAGGGCGTACTACTGGGGCCAACGTCCTGACTTTC NA TRBJ2-6 NA TRBV7-9
CASSAGTNQPQHF TGCGCCAGCAGCGCCGGGACCAATCAGCCCCAGCATTTT few TRBJ1-5 NA TRBV5-1
CASTYTDEQYF TGTGCCAGCACATACACGGACGAGCAGTACTTC many TRBJ2-7 NA TRBV2
CASSEGAGAGVYEQFF TGTGCCAGCAGTGAAGGGGCCGGGGCCGGAGTCTATGAGCAGTTCTTC NA TRBJ2-1 NA TRBV25-1
CASSQKGTTEAFF TGTGCCAGCAGCCAGAAGGGGACGACTGAAGCTTTCTTT NA TRBJ1-1 NA TRBV6-1
CASSPLAGVGYEQYF TGCGCCAGCAGCCCACTAGCGGGAGTAGGCTACGAGCAGTACTTC many TRBJ2-7 TRBD2 TRBV4-3
CASSDGGEKLFF TGTGCCAGCTCGGACGGTGGGGAAAAACTGTTTTTT NA TRBJ1-4 NA TRBV12-3/TRBV12-4
CSVDPHGDSYEQYF TGCAGCGTTGACCCACACGGTGACTCCTACGAGCAGTACTTC few TRBJ2-7 NA TRBV29-1
CATGSGLVAVEQFF TGTGCCACTGGTTCGGGACTAGTCGCGGTTGAGCAGTTCTTC many TRBJ2-1 TRBD2 TRBV10-3
CASSPGQGEETQYF TGTGCCAGCAGCCCGGGACAGGGCGAAGAGACCCAGTACTTC NA TRBJ2-5 TRBD1 TRBV9
CASSLNLQQYF TGTGCCAGCAGTTTAAATCTCCAGCAGTACTTC many TRBJ2-7 NA TRBV12-3/TRBV12-4
CSASGGLKETQYF TGCAGTGCTAGCGGGGGTCTAAAAGAGACCCAGTACTTC few TRBJ2-5 NA TRBV20-1
CASSLGASHTGELFF TGCGCCAGCAGCTTGGGGGCTAGCCACACCGGGGAGCTGTTTTTT many TRBJ2-2 NA TRBV5-1
CASSLATSGRWEQFF TGTGCCAGCAGTTTAGCGACTAGCGGGAGGTGGGAGCAGTTCTTC NA TRBJ2-1 TRBD2 TRBV12-3/TRBV12-4